This T cell receptor (beta chain) came from a study of blood T cell repertoires in COVID-19. Original analysis: Using reference gene primer amplification, nucleated cell counts were estimated. Assay used: immunoSEQ multiplex PCR; TCRdb lists only in-frame clones, some missing. That table gives V, J and clone size, and the DNA gave D and trimming. The sample consists of about 180,000 clones, 89% of them appearing once. From germline, CDR1 is PRHDT and CDR2 FYEKMQ (reference sequence). The CDR3 spans 12 residues. The V end lost 5 bases, the J end lost 7 bases, and 11 bases lay between the germline ends.

The V and J genes are TRBV13 and TRBJ1-1; D is possibly TRBD1 (5 bases). The receptor was derived from a man between 18 and 35 years old who had recovered from COVID-19. Sequencing was carried out using peripheral blood. CDR3 protein: CASSGGVGEAFF. CDR3 DNA: TGTGCCAGCAGCGGGGGGGTCGGTGAAGCTTTCTTT.